This T cell receptor beta chain comes out of a study of T cells in Graves' hyperthyroidism and ophthalmopathy. There are many counts of this clonotype. Its antigen is unknown. Overall study findings and caveats: The blood repertoire included most of the expanded thyroid clonotypes above 0.001. A model built on 13 V-J features separated ophthalmopathy from stable hyperthyroidism.

Germline V gives CDR1 ENHRY, CDR2 SYGVKD. The CDR3 is 12 residues long. V trimming: 9 bases; J trimming: 9 bases; junction bases outside the gene matches: 4. Using RNA transcripts as the source, TCR beta CDR3 regions were amplified. Initially, a first-round RT-PCR of the TCR CDR3 employed the HTBI primer set. TCRdb reprocessed the multiplex PCR reads via MiXCR and lists one record per CDR3 protein. The sample includes about 420,000 distinct CDR3 sequences, less than 20% of them seen just once. The chain recombines TRBV10-3 with TRBJ2-1; 11 bases fit TRBD2. The sample taken for sequencing was blood. The origin of this receptor is a woman aged 18-29 years with Graves' hyperthyroidism. The CDR3 DNA reads as TGTGCCATAGGGACTAGCGGTCCTGAGCAGTTCTTC. This codes for CAIGTSGPEQFF.